Listed below are T cell receptor beta chains from one sample, sequenced in a study of T cell repertoires in cytomegalovirus infection. Each CDR3 protein gets one entry after TCRdb re-called the reads with MiXCR. The sample records a few hundred thousand distinct CDR3 sequences, around 15% being singletons. The sequencing input was CD8+ T cells from PBMCs. These TCRs come from a human donor in good health (CMV status not recorded). Some clones in this sample may be carry-over from other donors' samples. Each CDR3 is given with its conserved first and last residue. D genes are given only for firm matches. The size of a clone is reported for some rows only, either as once, few or many, or as a class for expanded clones.

V	size	D	J	DNA	CDR3
TRBV5-4	few	TRBD1	TRBJ2-1	TGTGCCAGCAGTGGGGACAGGGGCAGCCCCTACAATGAGCAGTTCTTC	CASSGDRGSPYNEQFF
TRBV12-3/TRBV12-4	many	-	TRBJ2-7	TGTGCCTCCGCAGGGGGAGGAGGAGGGGAATACTCCTACGAGCAGTACTTC	CASAGGGGGEYSYEQYF
TRBV29-1	-	TRBD1	TRBJ1-2	TGCAGCGCATGGACAGGGGGCTTCTATGGCTACACCTTC	CSAWTGGFYGYTF
TRBV6-6	-	-	TRBJ1-1	TGTGCCAGCAGTCAGGGTAGGGATCGGAACACTGAAGCTTTCTTT	CASSQGRDRNTEAFF
TRBV12-5	-	-	TRBJ1-1	TGTGCTAGTGGCTGGACACCAACGGAGATGAACACTGAAGCTTTCTTT	CASGWTPTEMNTEAFF
TRBV2	-	TRBD2	TRBJ2-5	TGTGCCAGCGGGGGGGGATCAGTAGACATCCAAGAGACCCAGTACTTC	CASGGGSVDIQETQYF
TRBV10-3	-	-	TRBJ1-5	TGTGCCATCAGTGACGGGGTGGGCAGCAATCAGCCCCAGCATTTT	CAISDGVGSNQPQHF
TRBV6-5	many	-	TRBJ1-1	TGTGCCAGCACCAAGGGGACGAACACTGAAGCTTTCTTT	CASTKGTNTEAFF
TRBV4-1	few	TRBD1	TRBJ1-2	TGCGCCAGCAGCCAAGACAGGGGGCGCATCTATGGCTACACCTTC	CASSQDRGRIYGYTF
TRBV19	-	-	TRBJ2-2	TGTGCCAGTAGTATGTTACCTATAGGCGGGGAGCTGTTTTTT	CASSMLPIGGELFF
TRBV6-1	-	-	TRBJ2-5	TGTGCCAGCAGTTATTATCCGCAGGAGACCCAGTACTTC	CASSYYPQETQYF
TRBV29-1	few	TRBD2	TRBJ2-1	TGCAGCGTTGCTAGCGGGGGGGCGGTTGAGCAGTTCTTC	CSVASGGAVEQFF
TRBV4-1	many	-	TRBJ1-1	TGCGCCAGCAGCCAAGATGTCGCGGGGAACACTGAAGCTTTCTTT	CASSQDVAGNTEAFF
TRBV7-9	many	-	TRBJ1-2	TGTGCCAGCAGTCAAGGGTCCAACTATGGCTACACCTTC	CASSQGSNYGYTF
TRBV4-1	few	-	TRBJ1-1	TGCGCCAGCAGCCAAGGTCCAGGGATGAACACTGAAGCTTTCTTT	CASSQGPGMNTEAFF
TRBV29-1	few	TRBD1	TRBJ2-7	TGCAGCGTTTCGGGACAGGGCTACGAGCAGTACTTC	CSVSGQGYEQYF
TRBV20-1	many	-	TRBJ2-2	TGCAGTGCTAGAGATCGCGGACAGACCGGGGAGCTGTTTTTT	CSARDRGQTGELFF
TRBV4-1	many	TRBD2	TRBJ2-3	TGCGCCAGCAGCCACACTAGCGGGGGCCGCACAGATACGCAGTATTTT	CASSHTSGGRTDTQYF
TRBV6-4	few	TRBD1	TRBJ2-6	TGTGCCAGATCACTCGGACAGGGGGTTAACTCTGGGGCCAACGTCCTGACTTTC	CARSLGQGVNSGANVLTF
TRBV14	-	-	TRBJ1-5	TGTGCCAGCAGCCAAGCCCAGGCAGCCGTTAAAAACCCCAACAAAAAAAGCAATCAGCCCCAGCATTTT	CASSQAQAAVKNPNKKSNQPQHF
TRBV29-1	few	-	TRBJ2-1	TGCAGCGTTGAAGGAAGTCCGGCGGGGACGAATGAGCAGTTCTTC	CSVEGSPAGTNEQFF
TRBV7-2	-	-	TRBJ2-5	TGTGCCAGCAGCTTGGACTACCAACAAGAGACCCAGTACTTC	CASSLDYQQETQYF
TRBV4-1	few	-	TRBJ1-4	TGCGCCAGCAGCCAAACCCACAATGGAGGTAATGAAAAACTGTTTTTT	CASSQTHNGGNEKLFF
TRBV20-1	-	TRBD2	TRBJ2-5	TGCAGTGCTAGAGATTCGCTAGCGGGGTACCAAGGGACCCAGTACTTC	CSARDSLAGYQGTQYF
TRBV19	many	-	TRBJ2-3	TGTGCCAGCGATTCTGGCGGATCCGATACGCAGTATTTT	CASDSGGSDTQYF
TRBV29-1	-	TRBD2	TRBJ2-2	TGCAGCGTTGATTCGGGGGGGGTCACCGGGGAGCTGTTTTTT	CSVDSGGVTGELFF
TRBV6-1	many	-	TRBJ1-1	TGTGCCAGCAGCGTAGGGAGGTACACTGAAGCTTTCTTT	CASSVGRYTEAFF
TRBV20-1	-	TRBD2	TRBJ2-3	TGCAGTGCTAGAATCCTCCTAGCGGCTATGTATACGCAGTATTTT	CSARILLAAMYTQYF
TRBV20-1	-	-	TRBJ1-6	TGCAGTGCCCCGCAGGGTGAAGGTTCACCCCTCCACTTT	CSAPQGEGSPLHF
TRBV5-1	many	-	TRBJ2-5	TGCGCCAGCAGGCTTGGTATCATTTTGGGCCTAGACGAAGAGACCCAGTACTTC	CASRLGIILGLDEETQYF
TRBV5-5	-	-	TRBJ2-1	TGTGCCAGCAGCTCGGACAGCAATGAGCAGTTCTTC	CASSSDSNEQFF
TRBV4-2	-	-	TRBJ1-2	TGTGCCAGCAGCCCCCCGCAGAGTTTATCGGGCGGCTACACCTTC	CASSPPQSLSGGYTF
TRBV28	-	TRBD1	TRBJ2-5	TGTGCCAGCAGTCCCGGGACAGGGGGCGACCAAGAGACCCAGTACTTC	CASSPGTGGDQETQYF
TRBV13	-	-	TRBJ1-1	TGTGCCAGCAGCTTAGGGGGCAGAGACTTGAACACTGAAGCTTTCTTT	CASSLGGRDLNTEAFF
TRBV6-2/TRBV6-3	few	-	TRBJ1-1	TGTGCCAGCAGCCAACTTATGAACACTGAAGCTTTCTTT	CASSQLMNTEAFF
TRBV11-1	-	TRBD1	TRBJ2-2	TGTGCCAGCAGCTCCGGGACAGGATGGGGCCGTGACACCGGGGAGCTGTTTTTT	CASSSGTGWGRDTGELFF